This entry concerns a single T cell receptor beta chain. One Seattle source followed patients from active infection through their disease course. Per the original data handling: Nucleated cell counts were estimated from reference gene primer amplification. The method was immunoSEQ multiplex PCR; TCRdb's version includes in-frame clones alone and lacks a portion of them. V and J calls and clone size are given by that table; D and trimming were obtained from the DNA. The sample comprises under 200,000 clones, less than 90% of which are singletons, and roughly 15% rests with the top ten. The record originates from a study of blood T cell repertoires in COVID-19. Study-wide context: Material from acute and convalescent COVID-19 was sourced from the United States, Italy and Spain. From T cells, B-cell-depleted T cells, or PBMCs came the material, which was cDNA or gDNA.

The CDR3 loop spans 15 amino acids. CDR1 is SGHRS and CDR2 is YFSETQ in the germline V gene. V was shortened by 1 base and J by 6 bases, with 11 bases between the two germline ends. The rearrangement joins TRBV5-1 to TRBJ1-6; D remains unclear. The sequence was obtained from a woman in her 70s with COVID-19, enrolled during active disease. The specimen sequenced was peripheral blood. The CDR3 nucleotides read TGCGCCAGCAGCTTGCTGGCGGAGGGTAATTCACCCCTCCACTTT. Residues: CASSLLAEGNSPLHF.